The rows below give T cell receptor beta chains drawn from one sample of a study of blood T cell repertoires in COVID-19. Sequencing was performed with immunoSEQ multiplex PCR; in TCRdb, only in-frame clones are kept and a portion is missing. The sample carries around 140,000 clones, approximately 78% recorded once. Sequencing was done on a sample of PBMCs or T cells enriched from blood (not recorded which). The receptors here all came from a woman in her 50s who had recovered from COVID-19. The CDR3 runs from the conserved cysteine through the conserved F or W. Fields, in order: V gene, D gene, J gene, clone size, CDR3 DNA, CDR3 protein. A D gene is named only where the DNA matches it firmly. Clone size is shown for a subset of rows, as once, few, many or a class of expanded clone.

TRBV3-1/TRBV3-2,-,TRBJ1-5,-,TGTGCCAGCAGCCAAGCGCGGGGAGGCGGTCAGCCCCAGCATTTT,CASSQARGGGQPQHF
TRBV4-1,-,TRBJ1-5,once,TGCGCCAGCAGCCAAGATAGGGGTCAGCCCCAGCATTTT,CASSQDRGQPQHF
TRBV18,TRBD1,TRBJ1-1,-,TGTGCCAGCTCACCACTGCAGGGGGTGGGTATGAATACTGAAGCTTTCTTT,CASSPLQGVGMNTEAFF
TRBV5-1,-,TRBJ1-2,-,TGCGCCAGCAGCGCTGGACAGTCTGTGGATGGCTACACCTTC,CASSAGQSVDGYTF
TRBV3-1/TRBV3-2,TRBD1,TRBJ2-2,-,TGTGCCAGCAGCTTATCGGGACAGGGAAACACCGGGGAGCTGTTTTTT,CASSLSGQGNTGELFF
TRBV27,TRBD1,TRBJ1-2,-,TGTGCCAGCAGTCGACAGGGAGAGTATGGCTACACCTTC,CASSRQGEYGYTF
TRBV28,-,TRBJ1-6,-,TGTGCCGGGGGGACCGGGAACTCACCCCTCCACTTT,CAGGTGNSPLHF
TRBV5-1,TRBD1,TRBJ1-1,-,TGCGCCAGCAGCACCCCGGGACAGCCGAACACTGAAGCTTTCTTT,CASSTPGQPNTEAFF
TRBV7-3,-,TRBJ2-2,-,TGTGCCAGCAGGCCCCAGGGGAACACCGGGGAGCTGTTTTTT,CASRPQGNTGELFF
TRBV28,-,TRBJ1-2,once,TGTGCCAGCCTATCTCTATCGGGGGGGATTGGCTACACCTTC,CASLSLSGGIGYTF
TRBV3-1/TRBV3-2,-,TRBJ2-3,-,TGTGCCAGCAGCCAAGAAGTCTTACGGGGGGCCACAGATACGCAGTATTTT,CASSQEVLRGATDTQYF
TRBV27,-,TRBJ1-1,-,TGTGCCAGCAGTTTGCGGGACGGGAACACTGAAGCTTTCTTT,CASSLRDGNTEAFF
TRBV10-3,TRBD1,TRBJ1-2,once,TGTGCCATCAGTGCCGGGACAGGGCCCTCGACGGGCTACACCTTC,CAISAGTGPSTGYTF
TRBV12-3/TRBV12-4,TRBD1,TRBJ1-1,-,TGTGCCAGCACAGGGGGTGGAAACACTGAAGCTTTCTTT,CASTGGGNTEAFF
TRBV7-9,TRBD1,TRBJ1-1,-,TGTGCCAGCAGCTTACGACAGGGCTTCGTGGGGATGAACACTGAAGCTTTCTTT,CASSLRQGFVGMNTEAFF
TRBV2,-,TRBJ1-5,-,TGTGCCAGCCTGAGGGATGGCAATCAGCCCCAGCATTTT,CASLRDGNQPQHF
TRBV6-5,-,TRBJ1-2,-,TGTGCCAGCTCGCCAGGGATATCTAATGGCTACACCTTC,CASSPGISNGYTF
TRBV28,TRBD1,TRBJ1-5,-,TGTGCCAGCAGTTTTATGACAGGGGGCAATCAGCCCCAGCATTTT,CASSFMTGGNQPQHF
TRBV7-3,-,TRBJ2-1,-,TGTGCCAGCAGCCCAAACAGGGAATCGAATGAGCAGTTCTTC,CASSPNRESNEQFF
TRBV4-2,-,TRBJ1-4,-,TGTGCCAGCAGCCAAGATGTACGACGGGCTAATGAAAAACTGTTTTTT,CASSQDVRRANEKLFF
TRBV23-1,-,TRBJ1-1,-,TGCGCCAGCAGTCACCCGACCCTCGGAGGGTGGAACACTGAAGCTTTCTTT,CASSHPTLGGWNTEAFF
TRBV10-3,-,TRBJ2-4,once,TGTGCCATCAGTACAGGGTCGGTAGCCAAAAACATTCAGTACTTC,CAISTGSVAKNIQYF
TRBV2,-,TRBJ1-3,-,TGTGCCAGCAGCCAGGATCGTAAAACCATATATTTT,CASSQDRKTIYF
TRBV5-4,-,TRBJ1-2,-,TGTGCCAGCAGCTTGGAGGTTGGGCGGCCGGGAGGCTACACCTTC,CASSLEVGRPGGYTF
TRBV7-8,-,TRBJ1-1,-,TGTGCCAGCAGCTTAGAATCTGAAACAGATACTTTCTTT,CASSLESETDTFF
TRBV6-5,TRBD1,TRBJ1-2,-,TGTGCCAGCAGTAACCGAGGGACAGGGTTGTATGGCTACACCTTC,CASSNRGTGLYGYTF
TRBV28,-,TRBJ2-3,-,TGTGCCAGCACTCAGGGGTGGGGCACAGATACGCAGTATTTT,CASTQGWGTDTQYF
TRBV7-2,-,TRBJ1-1,-,TGTGCCAGCAGCTTCAATTTGAACACTGAAGCTTTCTTT,CASSFNLNTEAFF
TRBV24-1,-,TRBJ2-7,-,TGTGCCACCAGTGATTTCTCGACAGGCTACGAGCAGTACTTC,CATSDFSTGYEQYF
TRBV19,-,TRBJ2-3,-,TGTGCCAGTAGAAAACTCAGGGAAACAGATACGCAGTATTTT,CASRKLRETDTQYF
TRBV30,-,TRBJ1-4,-,TGTGCCTGGAGGTCTTTTGACTCCCTCGGGAACGAAAAACTGTTTTTT,CAWRSFDSLGNEKLFF
TRBV11-2,TRBD2,TRBJ2-2,-,TGTGCCAGCAGCCCGGGGGGGGGACCGAACACCGGGGAGCTGTTTTTT,CASSPGGGPNTGELFF
TRBV14,-,TRBJ1-4,-,TGTGCCAGCACGAAACTGTTTTTT,CASTKLFF
TRBV3-1/TRBV3-2,-,TRBJ1-1,-,TGTGCCAGCAGCCTAGTACCGGGAGGGACTGAAGCTTTCTTT,CASSLVPGGTEAFF
TRBV7-2,TRBD2,TRBJ2-5,few,TGTGCCAGCAGCTTAGGGTTTGCGGGGGTGGAGACCCAGTACTTC,CASSLGFAGVETQYF
TRBV18,TRBD1,TRBJ1-2,-,TGTGCCAGCTCACGGACGACAGGGCTCGACTATGGCTACACCTTC,CASSRTTGLDYGYTF
TRBV29-1,-,TRBJ2-5,-,TGCAGCGGGGATTCGGGGCGGGGGCCACAGACCCAGTACTTC,CSGDSGRGPQTQYF
TRBV15,-,TRBJ1-6,-,TGTGCCACCAGCAGAGATACAGGGAGAACGCCCCTCCACTTT,CATSRDTGRTPLHF
TRBV12-2,-,TRBJ2-3,-,TGTGCAAGTCGCTTAGCAGGGACAGGGGGCATCACAGATACGCAGTATTTT,CASRLAGTGGITDTQYF
TRBV6-5,-,TRBJ1-1,-,TGTGCCAGCAGTTACCTAGGACACAGAAACACTGAAGCTTTCTTT,CASSYLGHRNTEAFF
TRBV7-8,TRBD1,TRBJ1-1,-,TGTGCCAGCAGCATTTCGGAGACAGGGGAGAACACTGAAGCTTTCTTT,CASSISETGENTEAFF
TRBV5-6,-,TRBJ1-6,-,TGTGCCAGCAGCTTGGCGCCAACAGAACATAATTCACCCCTCCACTTT,CASSLAPTEHNSPLHF
TRBV10-1,TRBD1,TRBJ1-2,once,TGCGCCAGCAGTATGGACAGGACGGGTGGCTACACCTTC,CASSMDRTGGYTF
TRBV2,-,TRBJ1-4,-,TGTGCCAGCAGTGAAGCCCCTTTCAGGCCGGAAAAACTGTTTTTT,CASSEAPFRPEKLFF
TRBV11-2,-,TRBJ1-5,-,TGTGCCAGCAGCTTAGGAGCAAGCCGAAGCAATCAGCCCCAGCATTTT,CASSLGASRSNQPQHF
TRBV5-5,-,TRBJ1-2,-,TGTGCCAGCAGCTTGGAAACCAGGTCTTCCTATGGCTACACCTTC,CASSLETRSSYGYTF
TRBV7-2,-,TRBJ1-3,-,TGTGCCAGCAGCTTAGACACGGACTGGAACACCATATATTTT,CASSLDTDWNTIYF
TRBV24-1,TRBD1,TRBJ2-3,-,TGTGCCACCAGTGACCACGGGACAGCGAGCACAGATACGCAGTATTTT,CATSDHGTASTDTQYF
TRBV5-6,TRBD2,TRBJ2-1,-,TGTGCCAGCAGCATTACGGCGGGGGGGTACTACAATGAGCAGTTCTTC,CASSITAGGYYNEQFF
TRBV5-6,TRBD1,TRBJ1-2,-,TGTGCCAGCAGCTTGCGGACAGGGGCCTTCTATGGCTACACCTTC,CASSLRTGAFYGYTF
TRBV5-1,-,TRBJ2-2,-,TGCGCCAGCAGCGAGGACATAGGGTCCGGGGAGCTGTTTTTT,CASSEDIGSGELFF
TRBV14,-,TRBJ1-6,-,TGTGCCAGCAGCCAAGAACTTGGGAGTGGGTATAATTCACCCCTCCACTTT,CASSQELGSGYNSPLHF
TRBV7-2,-,TRBJ1-4,-,TGTGCCAGCAGCTCCCTAGGGGGAGGGGAAAAACTGTTTTTT,CASSSLGGGEKLFF
TRBV18,-,TRBJ1-5,few,TGTGCCAGCTCACCTCTTGGGGGCAACCAGCCCCAGCATTTT,CASSPLGGNQPQHF
TRBV24-1,-,TRBJ2-1,-,TGTGCCACCTCCCCCGGATGGGGCGGGGGCCGTCCTTCCTACAATGAGCAGTTCTTC,CATSPGWGGGRPSYNEQFF
TRBV5-5,-,TRBJ1-2,once,TGTGCCAGCAGCTATTCGGGTCGAGGCTACACCTTC,CASSYSGRGYTF
TRBV7-2,-,TRBJ1-1,-,TGTGCCAGCCCTGGGGCAGGGGACGACGCTGAAGCTTTCTTT,CASPGAGDDAEAFF
TRBV9,-,TRBJ1-1,-,TGTGCCAGCAGTGACTATAACACTGAAGCTTTCTTT,CASSDYNTEAFF
TRBV6-1,TRBD2,TRBJ2-2,few,TGTGCCAGCAGTGAATGGGGTAGCGGGGCCGGGGAGCTGTTTTTT,CASSEWGSGAGELFF
TRBV7-3,-,TRBJ2-3,-,TGTGCCAGCAGCTTACCAGGCACAGATACGCAGTATTTT,CASSLPGTDTQYF